The 19 T cell receptor beta chains below come from one sample, sequenced in a study of shared clonotypes between healthy human individuals. TCRdb keeps only in-frame clones here, not all; method: immunoSEQ multiplex PCR. The sample consists of about 1.5 million clones, roughly 97% of them appearing once. The specimen was naive CD4+ T cells sorted from blood. As to subset: CD45RA+ positively selected. The receptors here all came from a man aged 25 to 40 in good health.

The gene calls are TRBV5-5 and TRBJ2-5; 9 bases line up with TRBD1. Germline V gene data show CDR1 as SGHKS and CDR2 as YYEKEE (reference sequence). J gave up 4 bases and V 4 bases, and 8 bases lay outside the gene matches. The CDR3 runs to 15 residues. As DNA, the CDR3 is TGTGCCAGCAGCGAATCCGGGACAGGGTTAGAGACCCAGTACTTC. It translates to CASSESGTGLETQYF.

Of note for this clone: Other nucleotide sequences in the sample specify the same CDR3. The chain uses TRBV2 and TRBJ2-2, with TRBD2 matching 10 bases. Trimming took 4 bases from V and 4 from J; bases not matched to a gene: 3. Looked up from germline, CDR1 is SNHLY and CDR2 is FYNNEI. The CDR3 is 15 amino acids. CDR3 in DNA: TGTGCCAGCAGTGGACTAGCGGGTTCCACCGGGGAGCTGTTTTTT. It yields the protein CASSGLAGSTGELFF.

This chain connects TRBV28 to TRBJ2-1, with D maybe TRBD1 (7 bases). Deletions cut 8 bases from V and 6 bases from J, with 20 bases between. CDR1 is MDHEN, CDR2 SYDVKM, per germline. There are 15 residues in the CDR3. The CDR3 nucleotides are TGTGCCAGCCCACCCAGGGGGGCGGCCCCCAATGAGCAGTTCTTC. Translated, it gives CASPPRGAAPNEQFF.

The chain is built from TRBV5-1 and TRBJ2-1, with TRBD2 matching 9 bases. CDR1 is SGHRS, CDR2 YFSETQ, per germline. The length of the CDR3 is 16 residues. The V segment lost 1 base and the J segment 5 bases; nucleotides outside the gene matches: 7. The CDR3 bases are TGCGCCAGCAGCTTGAGGGCTAGCGGGGAAGACAATGAGCAGTTCTTC. It specifies CASSLRASGEDNEQFF. The whole variable domain, filled in from reference TRBV5-1 and TRBJ2-1, reads KAGVTQTPRYLIKTRGQQVTLSCSPISGHRSVSWYQQTPGQGLQFLFEYFSETQRNKGNFPGRFSGRQFSNSRSEMNVSTLELGDSALYLCASSLRASGEDNEQFFGPGTRLTVL.

V usage is TRBV10-3 and J usage is TRBJ2-3; 12 nucleotides line up with TRBD2. CDR3 length: 16 residues. J gave up 2 bases and V 8 bases, and 8 bases lay outside the gene matches. CDR1 is ENHRY and CDR2 is SYGVKD in the germline V gene. The CDR3 nucleotides are TGTGCCATCCGACTAGCGGGAGTTGGGTTCACAGATACGCAGTATTTT. Encoded protein: CAIRLAGVGFTDTQYF.

The chain recombines TRBV9 with TRBJ2-5; either TRBD1 or TRBD2 may supply D (5 bases each). Germline lookup yields CDR1 SGDLS and CDR2 YYNGEE. The CDR3 contains 15 residues. V was shortened by 0 bases and J by 4 bases, with 13 bases between the two germline ends. Here the CDR3 DNA reads TGTGCCAGCAGCGTAGCTGGGGGTAGGGCAGAGACCCAGTACTTC. It is translated as CASSVAGGRAETQYF.

The J gene is TRBJ1-5, the V gene TRBV18; 7 nucleotides match TRBD1. CDR3 length: 15 residues. The V and J ends lost 3 bases and 4 bases, in that order; junction bases with no gene match: 6. Germline V gives CDR1 KGHSH, CDR2 LQKENI. In DNA form, the CDR3 reads TGTGCCAGCTCACCGTCGGGACAGATAAATCAGCCCCAGCATTTT. It is translated as CASSPSGQINQPQHF.

Only one count was recorded for this clone. The chain joins TRBV10-1 to TRBJ1-5; TRBD1 aligns across 7 bases. Looked up from germline, CDR1 is WNHNN and CDR2 is SYGVQD (reference sequence). The CDR3 spans 13 residues. J was trimmed by 6 bases and V by 6 bases; bases with no gene match: 5. The chain's CDR3 is CASSRQGGQPQHF. The DNA of the CDR3 is TGCGCCAGCAGCAGACAGGGCGGTCAGCCCCAGCATTTT.

The chain combines TRBV15 with TRBJ1-4; D possibly corresponds to TRBD1 (5 bases). Trimming took off 0 bases at V and 8 bases at J, with 13 bases between the two ends. The CDR3 has 15 residues. The V gene's germline CDR1 is LNHNV and CDR2 YYDKDF (reference sequence). DNA of the CDR3: TGTGCCACCAGCAGAGAATCCTTGCGGGGGGAAAAACTGTTTTTT. This encodes CATSRESLRGEKLFF.

The chain has TRBV14 and TRBJ2-1; either TRBD1 or TRBD2 may supply D (5 bases each). V lost 4 bases and J lost 3, with 22 bases in between. This CDR3 is built from 18 residues. Germline-derived CDR1 and CDR2 are SGHDN and FVKESK. The CDR3 DNA follows: TGTGCCAGCAGCCCCCTCCGTGAGGGGTGGCCTCTCTACAATGAGCAGTTCTTC. This encodes CASSPLREGWPLYNEQFF.

The chain carries TRBV28 and TRBJ2-7; 8 bases match TRBD2. The CDR3 length is 13 residues. Germline V gene lookup returns CDR1 MDHEN and CDR2 SYDVKM. J gave up 5 bases and V 10 bases, and 10 bases lay outside the gene matches. The CDR3 sequence is CATLKRGPNEQYF. CDR3 sequence (DNA): TGTGCCACTTTGAAGCGGGGGCCGAACGAGCAGTACTTC.

This clone came up a few times. The sample carries other DNA sequences with the same CDR3. The chain carries TRBV2 and TRBJ2-7; D ambiguous. The CDR3 contains 11 residues. Germline V gene lookup returns CDR1 SNHLY and CDR2 FYNNEI. Deletions cut 8 bases from V and 7 bases from J, with 12 bases between. The CDR3 here is CASSPIAEQYF. Written as DNA, the CDR3 is TGTGCCAGCTCCCCAATTGCGGAGCAGTACTTC.

This sequence joins TRBV6-4 and TRBJ2-2, with 9 bases that match TRBD1. The CDR3 consists of 16 residues. The ends lost 4 bases at V and 5 bases at J; junction bases unmatched: 8. In germline, CDR1 is MRHNA, CDR2 SNTAGT. CDR3: CASSALSGTGTGELFF. The CDR3 nucleotides are TGTGCCAGCAGTGCTCTGAGCGGGACAGGGACCGGGGAGCTGTTTTTT.

The rearrangement uses TRBV14 and TRBJ1-2; 11 bases are a match to TRBD1. Germline V gene sequence: CDR1 SGHDN, CDR2 FVKESK. The CDR3 sequence is 16 residues long. Trimming took 2 bases from V and 8 from J; bases not matched to a gene: 10. Written as DNA, the CDR3 is TGTGCCAGCAGCCAAATTCGGGACAGGGGGATAGGAGGCTACACCTTC. Its protein product is CASSQIRDRGIGGYTF.

The chain employs TRBV15 and TRBJ2-3; 7 bases are shared with TRBD2. V shed 2 bases and J 1 base; nucleotides not matched to a gene: 6. The CDR3 length is 16 residues. Germline loops: CDR1 LNHNV, CDR2 YYDKDF (reference sequence). CDR3 sequence reads: CATSRLAGRRTDTQYF. CDR3 DNA: TGTGCCACCAGCAGATTAGCGGGCCGGCGCACAGATACGCAGTATTTT.

This sequence joins TRBV19 and TRBJ1-4, with a possible D match to TRBD1 (5 bases). V was clipped by 5 bases and J by 8 bases, with 18 bases between them. This CDR3 is built from 15 residues. Germline V CDR1 and CDR2: LNHDA, SQIVND (reference sequence). The CDR3 DNA reads as TGTGCCAGTAGTCCAGGCGGGGGTCGATTGGAAAAACTGTTTTTT. This gives the protein CASSPGGGRLEKLFF.

With regard to this clone: The likely explanation is a read error, given a far larger clone one base away. V gene TRBV5-1 combines with J gene TRBJ2-1, with D possibly matching TRBD2 (5 bases). V dropped 5 bases and J dropped 4 bases, with 19 bases sitting between them. This CDR3 contains 16 residues. CDR1 and CDR2 from the germline V gene are SGHRS and YFSETQ. The DNA of the CDR3 is TGCGCCAGCAGAGGACTCCGGAACTACCTATACAATGAGCAGTTCTTC. Its protein product is CASRGLRNYLYNEQFF.

V is TRBV7-2 and J is TRBJ2-1; D possibly corresponds to TRBD1 (6 bases). The V and J ends lost 5 bases and 0 bases respectively, with 14 bases between them. The CDR3 is 16 residues long. The V gene's germline CDR1 is SGHTA and CDR2 FQGNSA. This chain's CDR3 is CASSPQPGASYNEQFF. The CDR3 DNA follows: TGTGCCAGCAGCCCCCAACCAGGGGCCTCCTACAATGAGCAGTTCTTC.

About this clone itself: One end of the junction does not line up with germline, which may come from a read error. The same CDR3 can be traced to other DNA sequences in this sample. This sequence joins TRBV5-1 and TRBJ2-5; tentatively, D is TRBD1 (6 bases). The germline CDR1 and CDR2 sequences are SGHRS and YFSETQ. The CDR3 runs 14 residues. DNA for the CDR3: TGCGCCAGCAGTTTGGGGACAATTCAAGAGACCCAGTACTTC. It specifies CASSLGTIQETQYF.